Presented here are 27 T cell receptor beta chains from one specimen sequenced in a study of shared clonotypes between healthy human individuals. Profiled with immunoSEQ multiplex PCR; TCRdb holds only in-frame clones, not every one. This table holds about 580,000 clones, roughly 98% found once. Naive CD8 cells comprised CD45RO-negative, CCR7-positively selected cells, excluding terminally differentiated effector memory CD45RA+ cells. The specimen was naive CD8+ T cells sorted from blood. Receptors were obtained from a man aged 25-45 years in good health.

The V gene is TRBV7-8, the J gene TRBJ2-7, with D hard to call. CDR3 length equals 14 residues. V was cut by 4 bases and J by 3 bases, with 13 bases left in between. The germline CDR1 and CDR2 sequences are SGHVS and FQNEAQ. CDR3 bases: TGTGCCAGCAGCTCTAAAGGGCGAAACTACGAGCAGTACTTC. Its protein is CASSSKGRNYEQYF.

The genes are TRBV4-1 and TRBJ1-1; no firm D call. Looked up from germline, CDR1 is MGHRA and CDR2 is YSYEKL. This CDR3 contains 13 residues. V shed 4 bases and J shed 0 bases, with 6 bases lying between them. CDR3 residues: CASSPQLNTEAFF. In DNA form, the CDR3 reads TGCGCCAGCAGCCCACAGCTGAACACTGAAGCTTTCTTT.

J is TRBJ2-1 and V is TRBV29-1, with 11 nucleotides matching TRBD2. The CDR3 length is 13 residues. V lost 7 bases and J lost 12; bases outside the gene matches: 11. CDR1 and CDR2 (germline): SQVTM, ANQGSEA. As DNA, the CDR3 is TGCAGCGCTATGGTAGCGGGAGGGCTTCGGCAGTTCTTC. Protein: CSAMVAGGLRQFF.

This clone occurred a few times. The chain has TRBV7-9 and TRBJ2-7; D gene uncertain. From germline, CDR1 is SEHNR and CDR2 FQNEAQ (reference sequence). CDR3 length: 16 residues. The V end lost 5 bases, the J end lost 0 bases, and 17 bases lay between the germline ends. The DNA of the CDR3 is TGTGCCAGCAGCGGCCTGGGCGGAACCGCCTCCTACGAGCAGTACTTC. Translation gives CASSGLGGTASYEQYF.

This rearrangement joins TRBV7-6 to TRBJ2-1; D is undetermined. This CDR3 comprises 13 residues. Germline CDR1 is SGHVS and CDR2 is FNYEAQ. Trimming removed 1 base from V and 6 bases from J, with 7 bases in between. The CDR3 region has the DNA TGTGCCAGCAGCTTAGAAGTGAGCAATGAGCAGTTCTTC. Encoded protein: CASSLEVSNEQFF.

The rearrangement joins TRBV6-4 to TRBJ2-1; 8 bases line up with TRBD1. The CDR3 has 14 residues. The junction had 6 bases not matched to a gene; V was cut back by 6 bases and J by 5 bases. Germline CDR1 reads MRHNA; CDR2 reads SNTAGT. Here the CDR3 reads CASRGTGSDNEQFF. CDR3 sequence (DNA): TGTGCCAGCAGAGGGACAGGATCTGACAATGAGCAGTTCTTC.

The genes are TRBV4-1 and TRBJ2-7; 10 nucleotides agree with TRBD2. This CDR3 is 15 amino acids long. V lost 4 bases and J lost 7; bases outside the gene matches: 10. CDR1 and CDR2 (germline): MGHRA, YSYEKL. The CDR3 sequence: CASSLNEGLAKEQYF. The CDR3 region has the DNA TGCGCCAGCAGCCTGAACGAGGGACTAGCGAAAGAGCAGTACTTC.

The chain employs TRBV6-1 and TRBJ2-7; 7 positions match TRBD2. Germline CDR1 and CDR2: MNHNS and SASEGT. The CDR3 consists of 14 residues. V lost 2 bases to trimming and J lost 0 bases; unmatched junction nucleotides: 1. CDR3 nucleotides: TGTGCCAGCAGTGAACGCGGGAGCTCCTACGAGCAGTACTTC. This encodes CASSERGSSYEQYF.

The chain has TRBV5-1 and TRBJ2-1, with D possibly TRBD2 on 5 matching bases. V dropped 4 bases and J dropped 6 bases, with 14 bases sitting between them. The V gene's germline CDR1 is SGHRS and CDR2 YFSETQ. This CDR3 comprises 14 residues. The CDR3 DNA sequence: TGCGCCAGCAGCGTGGACTCGCTCTCCAATGAGCAGTTCTTC. Translation gives CASSVDSLSNEQFF. The entire variable domain, with the rest obtained from reference TRBV5-1 and TRBJ2-1, is as follows: KAGVTQTPRYLIKTRGQQVTLSCSPISGHRSVSWYQQTPGQGLQFLFEYFSETQRNKGNFPGRFSGRQFSNSRSEMNVSTLELGDSALYLCASSVDSLSNEQFFGPGTRLTVL.

This clone was seen only once. The chain recombines TRBV27 with TRBJ2-7; 9 bases are a match to TRBD1. CDR3 length equals 15 residues. V was clipped by 4 bases and J by 2 bases; unmatched bases: 6. The germline CDR1 and CDR2 sequences are MNHEY and SMNVEV (reference sequence). The CDR3 sequence: CASSSGTGTPYEQYF. DNA for the CDR3: TGTGCCAGCAGTTCCGGGACAGGGACCCCCTACGAGCAGTACTTC.

The chain carries TRBV9 and TRBJ2-7; TRBD1 matches 10 bases. The CDR3 length is 14 residues. CDR1 SGDLS and CDR2 YYNGEE come from the germline V gene. The trim removed 4 bases at V and 6 bases at J, leaving 7 bases unmatched. The CDR3: CASSYWDRGSEQYF. Written as DNA, the CDR3 is TGTGCCAGCAGCTACTGGGACAGGGGATCCGAGCAGTACTTC. The full variable domain, in which reference TRBV9 and TRBJ2-7 provide the parts outside the CDR3, is DSGVTQTPKHLITATGQRVTLRCSPRSGDLSVYWYQQSLDQGLQFLIQYYNGEERAKGNILERFSAQQFPDLHSELNLSSLELGDSALYFCASSYWDRGSEQYFGPGTRLTVT.

V and J are TRBV7-2 and TRBJ2-1; 10 nucleotides agree with TRBD2. CDR3 length equals 17 residues. Germline-derived CDR1 and CDR2 are SGHTA and FQGNSA. The V and J ends lost 3 bases and 0 bases, in that order; junction bases with no gene match: 5. The CDR3 bases are TGTGCCAGCAGCTTCGAGAAGCGGGAGGGCTCCTACAATGAGCAGTTCTTC. It encodes CASSFEKREGSYNEQFF.

In this sample, this clone turned up once. The chain couples TRBV6-1 to TRBJ2-7; D remains unclear. The CDR3 length is 14 residues. V gave up 3 bases and J gave up 0 bases, with 9 bases separating them. Germline V CDR1 and CDR2: MNHNS, SASEGT. CDR3 nucleotides: TGTGCCAGCAGTGATGGCTACCTCTCCTACGAGCAGTACTTC. Its protein product is CASSDGYLSYEQYF.

The chain links TRBV5-4 to TRBJ2-1; weak D call: TRBD2 (7 bases). Trimming stripped 4 bases from V and 4 bases from J, with 21 bases between. Germline lookup yields CDR1 SGHNT and CDR2 YYREEE (reference sequence). CDR3 length: 17 amino acids. In nucleotides, the CDR3 is TGTGCCAGCAGCGAGGGGGGAGGGCGGTTCTTTTACAATGAGCAGTTCTTC. Translating gives CASSEGGGRFFYNEQFF. The full variable domain, its missing parts supplied by reference TRBV5-4 and TRBJ2-1, is ETGVTQSPTHLIKTRGQQVTLRCSSQSGHNTVSWYQQALGQGPQFIFQYYREEENGRGNFPPRFSGLQFPNYSSELNVNALELDDSALYLCASSEGGGRFFYNEQFFGPGTRLTVL.

In its sample, this clone was seen once. The chain employs TRBV25-1 and TRBJ2-7; no definite D call. The germline V gene has CDR1 MGHDK and CDR2 SYGVNS. CDR3 size: 11 residues. V gave up 7 bases and J gave up 3 bases, with 7 bases separating them. Written as DNA, the CDR3 is TGTGCCAGCACTACAAACTACGAGCAGTACTTC. This translates into CASTTNYEQYF.

The chain recombines TRBV7-7 with TRBJ1-5; D is perhaps TRBD1 (5 bases). Trimming shortened V by 5 bases and J by 5 bases, and 16 bases separated the two germline ends. Germline V lookup: CDR1 SSHAT, CDR2 FNYEAQ (reference sequence). The CDR3 sequence is 15 residues long. CDR3 loop: CASSALGTGYQPQHF. Here the CDR3 DNA reads TGTGCCAGCAGCGCCCTCGGGACGGGCTATCAGCCCCAGCATTTT.

The chain carries TRBV9 and TRBJ1-2; TRBD1 aligns across 12 bases. V dropped 4 bases and J dropped 8; count of bases not matched to a gene: 6. CDR1 SGDLS and CDR2 YYNGEE come from the germline V gene. The CDR3 loop spans 14 amino acids. CDR3 sequence reads: CASSPGQGARGYTF. CDR3 nucleotide sequence: TGTGCCAGCAGCCCGGGACAGGGGGCGCGCGGCTACACCTTC.

V and J are TRBV5-5 and TRBJ1-1; 7 nucleotides line up with TRBD1. The trim removed 6 bases at V and 5 bases at J, leaving 7 bases unmatched. Germline CDR1 reads SGHKS; CDR2 reads YYEKEE (reference sequence). The CDR3 has 13 amino acids. CDR3 bases: TGTGCCAGCACTTACAGGGGACGGACTGAAGCTTTCTTT. Encoded protein: CASTYRGRTEAFF.

The chain combines TRBV10-2 with TRBJ2-7; the match to TRBD1 covers 7 bases. V lost 2 bases and J lost 2; bases outside the gene matches: 6. This CDR3 is 15 amino acids long. Germline CDR1 reads WSHSY; CDR2 reads SAAADI. The CDR3: CASSETGTVAYEQYF. CDR3 bases: TGCGCCAGCAGTGAGACCGGGACAGTTGCCTACGAGCAGTACTTC.

The gene calls are TRBV25-1 and TRBJ1-2; unclear D gene. Trimming stripped 0 bases from V and 1 base from J, with 0 bases between. The CDR3 is 12 amino acids. CDR1 is MGHDK, CDR2 SYGVNS, per germline. The CDR3 bases are TGTGCCAGCAGTGAATATAACTATGGCTACACCTTC. Protein product: CASSEYNYGYTF.

The chain is built from TRBV5-5 and TRBJ2-1; the D gene is possibly TRBD1 (6 bases). The V and J ends lost 1 base and 9 bases respectively, with 17 bases between them. This CDR3 comprises 15 residues. Per germline, CDR1 SGHKS and CDR2 YYEKEE (reference sequence). DNA of the CDR3: TGTGCCAGCAGCTTGTTAGGGTCTCGGGACACTGAGCAGTTCTTC. Protein sequence: CASSLLGSRDTEQFF.

This chain's CDR3 is CSAIYGEQYF. The DNA for the CDR3 is TGCAGTGCCATCTACGGCGAGCAGTACTTC. The chain is built from TRBV20-1 and TRBJ2-7; D is uncertain. Germline V gives CDR1 DFQATT, CDR2 SNEGSKA (reference sequence). V lost 6 bases, J lost 6 bases, and 9 bases lay in between. The CDR3 is made up of 10 amino acids.

V usage is TRBV7-9 and J usage is TRBJ1-2, with TRBD1 as a possible D gene (5 bases). Germline V lookup: CDR1 SEHNR, CDR2 FQNEAQ (reference sequence). CDR3 size: 11 residues. Trimming took off 11 bases at V and 6 bases at J, with 13 bases between the two ends. CDR3 sequence (DNA): TGTGCCGGCGGGGGAAAGAATGGCTACACCTTC. It encodes CAGGGKNGYTF.

This chain joins TRBV29-1 and TRBJ2-1; 8 bases fit TRBD1. This CDR3 spans 16 amino acids. Germline CDR1 is SQVTM and CDR2 is ANQGSEA. Losses at the gene ends were 1 base for V and 3 bases for J; bases not matched to a gene: 8. The CDR3 protein is CSVEGPDRGHYNEQFF. The CDR3 DNA reads as TGCAGCGTTGAAGGTCCAGACAGGGGACACTACAATGAGCAGTTCTTC.

Concerning this clone: A read error may produce the germline difference seen at one junction end. The chain carries TRBV7-7 and TRBJ2-3, with D perhaps matching TRBD1 (7 bases). The germline V gene has CDR1 SSHAT and CDR2 FNYEAQ (reference sequence). The CDR3 has 14 residues. The CDR3 region is CASSPWRDSGTQYF. DNA for the CDR3: TGTGCTAGCAGCCCCTGGAGGGACAGCGGTACGCAGTATTTT.

V and J are TRBV5-6 and TRBJ2-7; maybe TRBD1 (6 bases). CDR3 length equals 15 residues. Germline assignment: CDR1 SGHDT and CDR2 YYEEEE. The germline V and J ends were trimmed by 1 base and 2 bases, with 13 bases remaining between them. Written as DNA, the CDR3 is TGTGCCAGCAGCTTGAAGACAGGTTTTACCTACGAGCAGTACTTC. Translation gives CASSLKTGFTYEQYF.

The chain links TRBV2 to TRBJ2-7; unclear D gene. This CDR3 is built from 13 residues. Between the trimmed V and J ends, which lost 4 bases and 2 bases, there was a span of 9 bases. Germline CDR1 SNHLY, CDR2 FYNNEI. This CDR3 reads CASSAGPTYEQYF. DNA of the CDR3: TGTGCCAGCAGTGCTGGTCCGACCTACGAGCAGTACTTC.